This T cell receptor (beta chain) was identified during a study of PD-1 blockade in classical Hodgkin lymphoma. As for the study in general: Patients had nivolumab dosed at 3 mg/kg, delivered intravenously every 2 weeks. Study-level results: Prior to therapy, complete responders displayed diversity much like that of newly diagnosed patients. Significantly greater TCR diversity emerged by C4D1 in CD4+ cells but not CD8+ cells. At baseline, newly diagnosed patients reportedly showed less TCR diversity than healthy donors.

In the case of this clone: Its antigen is not known.

V was clipped by 1 base and J by 6 bases; unmatched bases: 4. CDR1 is SGHTA and CDR2 is FQGTGA in the germline V gene. The CDR3 is made up of 15 amino acids. Data came from immunoSEQ multiplex PCR; TCRdb stores just in-frame clones and leaves some out. The table lists about 13,000 clones, about 94% of them singletons. In every patient, relapse followed autologous stem cell transplantation, while exposure to brentuximab vedotin differed. Here the sequenced sample was peripheral blood mononuclear cells (PBMCs), taken at baseline. This clonotype was sampled from a human donor with classical Hodgkin lymphoma. The rearrangement joins TRBV7-3 to TRBJ2-1, with 9 bases identical to TRBD2. This CDR3 is CASSLRLAGSNEQFF. The CDR3 region has the DNA TGTGCCAGCAGCTTAAGGCTAGCGGGGAGCAATGAGCAGTTCTTC.